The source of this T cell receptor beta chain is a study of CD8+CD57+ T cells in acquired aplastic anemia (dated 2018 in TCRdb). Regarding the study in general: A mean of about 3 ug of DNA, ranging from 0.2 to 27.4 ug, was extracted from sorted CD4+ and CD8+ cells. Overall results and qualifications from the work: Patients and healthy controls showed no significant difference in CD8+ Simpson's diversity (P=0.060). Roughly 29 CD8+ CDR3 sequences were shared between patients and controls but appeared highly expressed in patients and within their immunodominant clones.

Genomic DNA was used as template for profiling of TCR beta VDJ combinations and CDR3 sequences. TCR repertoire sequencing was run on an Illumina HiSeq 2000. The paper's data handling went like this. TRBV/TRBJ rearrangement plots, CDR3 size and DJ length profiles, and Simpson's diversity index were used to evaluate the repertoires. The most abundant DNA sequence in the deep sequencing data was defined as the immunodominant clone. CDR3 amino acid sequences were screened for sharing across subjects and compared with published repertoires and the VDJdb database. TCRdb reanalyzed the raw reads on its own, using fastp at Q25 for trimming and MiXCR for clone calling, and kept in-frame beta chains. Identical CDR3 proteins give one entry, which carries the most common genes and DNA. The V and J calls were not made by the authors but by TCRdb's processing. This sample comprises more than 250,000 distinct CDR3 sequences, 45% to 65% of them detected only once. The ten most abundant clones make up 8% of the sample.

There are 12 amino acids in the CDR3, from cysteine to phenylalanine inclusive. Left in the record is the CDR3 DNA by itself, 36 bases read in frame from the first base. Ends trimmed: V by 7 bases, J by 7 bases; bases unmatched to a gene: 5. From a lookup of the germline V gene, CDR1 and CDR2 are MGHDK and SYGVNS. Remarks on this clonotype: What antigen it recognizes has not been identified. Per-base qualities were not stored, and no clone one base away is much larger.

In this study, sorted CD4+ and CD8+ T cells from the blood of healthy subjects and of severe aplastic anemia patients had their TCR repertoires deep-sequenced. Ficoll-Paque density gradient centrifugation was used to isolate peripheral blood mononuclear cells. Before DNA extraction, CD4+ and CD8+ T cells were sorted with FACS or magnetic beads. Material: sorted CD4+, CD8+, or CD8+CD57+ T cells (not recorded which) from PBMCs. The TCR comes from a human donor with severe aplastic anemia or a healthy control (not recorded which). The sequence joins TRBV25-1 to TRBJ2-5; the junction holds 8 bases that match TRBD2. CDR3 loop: CASTAGGGTQYF. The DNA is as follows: TGTGCCAGCACCGCCGGGGGGGGGACCCAGTACTTC.